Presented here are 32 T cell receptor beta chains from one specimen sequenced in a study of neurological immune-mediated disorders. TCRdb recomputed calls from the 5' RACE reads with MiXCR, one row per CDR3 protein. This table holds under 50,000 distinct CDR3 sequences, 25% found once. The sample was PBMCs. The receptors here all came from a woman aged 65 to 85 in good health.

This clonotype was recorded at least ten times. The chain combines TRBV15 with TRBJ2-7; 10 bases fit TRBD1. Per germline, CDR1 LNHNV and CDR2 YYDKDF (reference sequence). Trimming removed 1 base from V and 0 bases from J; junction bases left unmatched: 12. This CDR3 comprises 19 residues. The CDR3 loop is CATSRGPGQGPPSSYEQYF. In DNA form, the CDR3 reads TGTGCCACCAGCAGAGGTCCGGGACAGGGGCCCCCGAGCTCCTACGAGCAGTACTTC.

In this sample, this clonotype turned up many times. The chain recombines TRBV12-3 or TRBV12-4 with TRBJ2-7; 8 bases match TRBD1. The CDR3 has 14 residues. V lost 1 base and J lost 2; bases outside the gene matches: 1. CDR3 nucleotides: TGTGCCAGCAGTTTAGGGACAGGGACCTACGAGCAGTACTTC. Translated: CASSLGTGTYEQYF.

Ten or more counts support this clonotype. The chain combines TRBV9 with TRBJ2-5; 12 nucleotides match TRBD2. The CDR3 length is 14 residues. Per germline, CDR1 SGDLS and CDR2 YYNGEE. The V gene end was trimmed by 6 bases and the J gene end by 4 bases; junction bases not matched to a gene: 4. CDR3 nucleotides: TGTGCCAGCACTCGACTAGCGGGAGTAGAGACCCAGTACTTC. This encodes CASTRLAGVETQYF. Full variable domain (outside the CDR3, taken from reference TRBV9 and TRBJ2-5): DSGVTQTPKHLITATGQRVTLRCSPRSGDLSVYWYQQSLDQGLQFLIQYYNGEERAKGNILERFSAQQFPDLHSELNLSSLELGDSALYFCASTRLAGVETQYFGPGTRLLVL.

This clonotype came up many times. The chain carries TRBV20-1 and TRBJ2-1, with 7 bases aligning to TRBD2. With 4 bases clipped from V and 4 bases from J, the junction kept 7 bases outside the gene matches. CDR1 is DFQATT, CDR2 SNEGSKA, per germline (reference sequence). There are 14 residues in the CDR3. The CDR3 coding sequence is TGCAGTGCTATTGGGGGAGGGAATTACAATGAGCAGTTCTTC. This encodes CSAIGGGNYNEQFF.

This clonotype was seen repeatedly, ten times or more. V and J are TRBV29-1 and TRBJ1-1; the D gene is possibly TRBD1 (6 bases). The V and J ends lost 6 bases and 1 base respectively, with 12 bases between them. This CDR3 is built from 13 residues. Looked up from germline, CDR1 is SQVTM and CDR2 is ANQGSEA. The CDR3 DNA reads TGCAGCGTCAGGACAGCGGCGAACACTGAAGCTTTCTTT. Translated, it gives CSVRTAANTEAFF.

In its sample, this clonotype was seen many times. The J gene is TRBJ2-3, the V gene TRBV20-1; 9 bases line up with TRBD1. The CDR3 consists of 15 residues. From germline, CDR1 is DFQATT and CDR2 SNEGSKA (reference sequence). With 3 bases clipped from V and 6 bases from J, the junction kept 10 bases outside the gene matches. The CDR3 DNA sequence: TGCAGTGCTAGCCGATCACAGGGGGCCATGGATACGCAGTATTTT. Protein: CSASRSQGAMDTQYF.

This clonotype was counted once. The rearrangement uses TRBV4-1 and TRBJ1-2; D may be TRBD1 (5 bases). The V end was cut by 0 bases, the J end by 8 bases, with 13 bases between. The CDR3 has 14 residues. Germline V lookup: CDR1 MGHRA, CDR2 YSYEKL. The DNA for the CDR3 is TGCGCCAGCAGCCAAGATCTTAGGACACAAGGCTACACCTTC. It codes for CASSQDLRTQGYTF.

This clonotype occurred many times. The CDR3 DNA reads TGCAGTGCTAGGGTAGGGCTGGCGCAAGAGACCCAGTACTTC. Amino acids: CSARVGLAQETQYF. The chain carries TRBV20-1 and TRBJ2-5, with D unresolved. Germline loops: CDR1 DFQATT, CDR2 SNEGSKA (reference sequence). V was shortened by 3 bases and J by 2 bases, with 13 bases between the two germline ends. The CDR3 loop spans 14 amino acids.

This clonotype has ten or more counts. The CDR3 loop reads CASSLSRGSYEQYF. For the CDR3, the DNA is TGTGCCAGCAGTTTATCGAGGGGATCCTACGAGCAGTACTTC. The chain combines TRBV27 with TRBJ2-7, with D perhaps matching TRBD1 or TRBD2 (5 bases each). From germline, CDR1 is MNHEY and CDR2 SMNVEV (reference sequence). The CDR3 loop spans 14 amino acids. The V and J ends lost 0 bases and 1 base respectively, with 7 bases between them.

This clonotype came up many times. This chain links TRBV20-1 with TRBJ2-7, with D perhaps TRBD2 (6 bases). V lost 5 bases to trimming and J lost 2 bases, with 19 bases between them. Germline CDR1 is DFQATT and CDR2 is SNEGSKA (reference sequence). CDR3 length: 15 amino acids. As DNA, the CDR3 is TGCAGTGCTGCGGACGATGGACTACCCCCCTACGAGCAGTACTTC. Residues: CSAADDGLPPYEQYF.

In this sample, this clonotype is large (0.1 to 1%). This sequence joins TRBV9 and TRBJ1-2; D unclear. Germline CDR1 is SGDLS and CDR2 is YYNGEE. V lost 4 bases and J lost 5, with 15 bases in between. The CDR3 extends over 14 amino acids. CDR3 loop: CASSIGPVGYGYTF. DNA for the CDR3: TGTGCCAGCAGCATTGGGCCGGTGGGGTATGGCTACACCTTC.

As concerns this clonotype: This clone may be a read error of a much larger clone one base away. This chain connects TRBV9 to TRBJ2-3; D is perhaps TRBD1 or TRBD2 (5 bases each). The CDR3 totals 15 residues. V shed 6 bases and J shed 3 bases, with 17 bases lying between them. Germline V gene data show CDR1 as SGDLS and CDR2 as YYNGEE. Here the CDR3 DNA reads TGTGCCAGCACCGCGATGTGGGGGAGTACAGATACGCAGTATTTT. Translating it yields CASTAMWGSTDTQYF.

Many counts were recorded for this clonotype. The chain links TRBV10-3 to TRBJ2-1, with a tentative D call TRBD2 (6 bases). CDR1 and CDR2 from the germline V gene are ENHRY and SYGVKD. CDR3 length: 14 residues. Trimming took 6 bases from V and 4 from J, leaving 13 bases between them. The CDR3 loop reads CAIRGGERYNEQFF. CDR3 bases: TGTGCCATCAGGGGCGGGGAGCGTTACAATGAGCAGTTCTTC.

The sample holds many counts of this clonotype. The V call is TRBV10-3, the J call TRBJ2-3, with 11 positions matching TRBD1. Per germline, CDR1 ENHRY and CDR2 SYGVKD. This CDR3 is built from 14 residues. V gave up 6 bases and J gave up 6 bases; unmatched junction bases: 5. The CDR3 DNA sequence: TGTGCCATCAGGGCCGGGACAGGGGGGGATACGCAGTATTTT. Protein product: CAIRAGTGGDTQYF.

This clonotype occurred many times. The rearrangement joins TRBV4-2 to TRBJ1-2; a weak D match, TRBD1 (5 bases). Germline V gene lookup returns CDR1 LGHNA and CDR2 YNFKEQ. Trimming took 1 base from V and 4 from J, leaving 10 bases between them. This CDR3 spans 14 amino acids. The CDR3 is CASSQGQGPYGYTF. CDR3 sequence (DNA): TGTGCCAGCAGCCAAGGGCAGGGTCCCTATGGCTACACCTTC.

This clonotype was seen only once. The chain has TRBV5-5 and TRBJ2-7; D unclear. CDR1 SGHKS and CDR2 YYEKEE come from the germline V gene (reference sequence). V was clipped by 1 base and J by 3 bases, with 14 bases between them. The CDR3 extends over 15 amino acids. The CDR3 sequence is CASSLFSKGGYEQYF. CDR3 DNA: TGTGCCAGCAGCTTGTTTAGTAAAGGCGGCTACGAGCAGTACTTC.

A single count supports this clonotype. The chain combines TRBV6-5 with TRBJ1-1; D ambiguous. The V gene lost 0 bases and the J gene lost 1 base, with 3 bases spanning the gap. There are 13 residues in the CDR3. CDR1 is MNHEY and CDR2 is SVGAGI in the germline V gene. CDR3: CASSYSRNTEAFF. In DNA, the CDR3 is TGTGCCAGCAGTTACTCGAGGAACACTGAAGCTTTCTTT.

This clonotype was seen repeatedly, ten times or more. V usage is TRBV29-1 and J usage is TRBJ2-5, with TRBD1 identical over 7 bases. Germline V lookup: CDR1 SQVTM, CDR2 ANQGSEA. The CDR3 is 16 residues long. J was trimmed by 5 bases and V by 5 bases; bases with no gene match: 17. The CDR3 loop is CSVQMTGSKAHETQYF. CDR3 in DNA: TGCAGCGTTCAAATGACAGGGTCGAAGGCACATGAGACCCAGTACTTC. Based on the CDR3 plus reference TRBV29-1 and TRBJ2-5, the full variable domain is SAVISQKPSRDICQRGTSLTIQCQVDSQVTMMFWYRQQPGQSLTLIATANQGSEATYESGFVIDKFPISRPNLTFSTLTVSNMSPEDSSIYLCSVQMTGSKAHETQYFGPGTRLLVL.

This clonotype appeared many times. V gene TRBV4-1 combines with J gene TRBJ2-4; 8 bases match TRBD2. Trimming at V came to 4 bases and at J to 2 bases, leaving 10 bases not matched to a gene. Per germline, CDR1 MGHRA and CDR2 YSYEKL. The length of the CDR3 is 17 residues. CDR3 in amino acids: CASSLRVGGVTKNIQYF. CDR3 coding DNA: TGCGCCAGCAGCCTCCGTGTCGGGGGGGTAACCAAAAACATTCAGTACTTC.

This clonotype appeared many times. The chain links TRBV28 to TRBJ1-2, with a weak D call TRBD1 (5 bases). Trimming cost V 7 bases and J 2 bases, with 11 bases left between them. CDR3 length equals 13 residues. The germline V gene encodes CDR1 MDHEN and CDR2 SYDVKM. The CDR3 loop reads CASMSRQNYGYTF. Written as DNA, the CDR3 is TGTGCCAGCATGTCAAGACAGAACTATGGCTACACCTTC.

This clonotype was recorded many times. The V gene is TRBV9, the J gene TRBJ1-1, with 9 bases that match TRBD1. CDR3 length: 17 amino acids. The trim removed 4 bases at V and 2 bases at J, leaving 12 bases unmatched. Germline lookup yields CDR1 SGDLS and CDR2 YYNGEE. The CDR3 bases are TGTGCCAGCAGCCCCCACCCCTCGACAGGGGGAAACACTGAAGCTTTCTTT. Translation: CASSPHPSTGGNTEAFF.

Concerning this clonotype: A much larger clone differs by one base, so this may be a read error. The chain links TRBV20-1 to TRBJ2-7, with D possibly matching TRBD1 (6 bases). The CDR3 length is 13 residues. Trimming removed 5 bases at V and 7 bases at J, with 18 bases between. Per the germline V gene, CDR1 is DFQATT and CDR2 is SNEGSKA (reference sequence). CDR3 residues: CSASGETGREQYF. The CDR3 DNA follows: TGCAGTGCTTCAGGGGAGACGGGAAGAGAGCAGTACTTC.

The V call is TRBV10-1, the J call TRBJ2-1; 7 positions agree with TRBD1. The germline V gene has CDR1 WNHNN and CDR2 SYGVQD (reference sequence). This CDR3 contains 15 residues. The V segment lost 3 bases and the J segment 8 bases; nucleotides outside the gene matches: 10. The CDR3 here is CASSDSPGGNYEQFF. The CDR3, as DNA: TGCGCCAGCAGTGATTCCCCAGGGGGAAATTATGAGCAGTTCTTC.

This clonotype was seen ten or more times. This chain's CDR3 is CASGRAQATDTQYF. As DNA, the CDR3 is TGTGCCAGCGGGCGGGCACAAGCCACAGATACGCAGTATTTT. This chain joins TRBV6-5 and TRBJ2-3, with a tentative D call TRBD2 (5 bases). The CDR3 covers 14 residues. Per the germline V gene, CDR1 is MNHEY and CDR2 is SVGAGI. The V end lost 8 bases, the J end lost 2 bases, and 14 bases lay between the germline ends.

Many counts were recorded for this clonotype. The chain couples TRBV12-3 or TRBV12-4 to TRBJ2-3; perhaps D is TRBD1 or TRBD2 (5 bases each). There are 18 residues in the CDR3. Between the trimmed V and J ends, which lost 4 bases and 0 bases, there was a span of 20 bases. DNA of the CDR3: TGTGCCAGCAGTTCGGGTGTAGAGGGGCGGCCTAGCACAGATACGCAGTATTTT. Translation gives CASSSGVEGRPSTDTQYF.

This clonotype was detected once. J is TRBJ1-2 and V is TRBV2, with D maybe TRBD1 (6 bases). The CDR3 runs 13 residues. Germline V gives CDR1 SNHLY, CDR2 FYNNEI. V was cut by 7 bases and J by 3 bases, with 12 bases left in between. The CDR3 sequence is CASKGVGDYGYTF. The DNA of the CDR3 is TGTGCCAGCAAGGGGGTCGGGGACTATGGCTACACCTTC.

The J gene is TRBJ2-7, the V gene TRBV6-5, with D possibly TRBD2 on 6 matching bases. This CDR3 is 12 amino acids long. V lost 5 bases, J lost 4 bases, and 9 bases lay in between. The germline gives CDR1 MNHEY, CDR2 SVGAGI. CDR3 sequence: CASSPGTYEQYF. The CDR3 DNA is TGTGCCAGCAGTCCAGGGACTTACGAGCAGTACTTC.

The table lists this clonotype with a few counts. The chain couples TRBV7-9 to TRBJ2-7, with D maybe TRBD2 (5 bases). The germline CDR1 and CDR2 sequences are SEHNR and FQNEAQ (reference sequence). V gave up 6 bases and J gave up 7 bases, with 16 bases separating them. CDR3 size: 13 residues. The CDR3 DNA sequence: TGTGCCAGCAGAACCGGACCGTCGGGGGAGCAGTACTTC. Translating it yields CASRTGPSGEQYF.

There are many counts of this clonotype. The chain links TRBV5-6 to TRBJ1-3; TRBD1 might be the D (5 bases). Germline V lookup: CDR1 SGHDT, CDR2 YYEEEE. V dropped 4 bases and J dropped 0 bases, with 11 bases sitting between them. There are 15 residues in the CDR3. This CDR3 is CASSDTGYSGNTIYF. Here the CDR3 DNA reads TGTGCCAGCAGCGATACAGGATACTCTGGAAACACCATATATTTT.

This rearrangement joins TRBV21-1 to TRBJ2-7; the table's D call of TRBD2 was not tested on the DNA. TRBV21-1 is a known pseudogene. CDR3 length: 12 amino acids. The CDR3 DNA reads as TGTGCCAGCAGCAAAGTTGGGAGGGAGCAGTACTTC. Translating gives CASSKVGREQYF.

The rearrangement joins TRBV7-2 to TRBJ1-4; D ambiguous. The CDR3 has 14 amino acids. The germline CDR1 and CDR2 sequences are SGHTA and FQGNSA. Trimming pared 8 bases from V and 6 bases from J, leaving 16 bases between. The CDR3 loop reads CASSWRLRDEKLFF. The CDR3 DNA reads TGTGCCAGCTCTTGGAGACTAAGGGATGAAAAACTGTTTTTT. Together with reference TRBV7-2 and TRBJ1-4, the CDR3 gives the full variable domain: GAGVSQSPSNKVTEKGKDVELRCDPISGHTALYWYRQSLGQGLEFLIYFQGNSAPDKSGLPSDRFSAERTGGSVSTLTIQRTQQEDSAVYLCASSWRLRDEKLFFGSGTQLSVL.

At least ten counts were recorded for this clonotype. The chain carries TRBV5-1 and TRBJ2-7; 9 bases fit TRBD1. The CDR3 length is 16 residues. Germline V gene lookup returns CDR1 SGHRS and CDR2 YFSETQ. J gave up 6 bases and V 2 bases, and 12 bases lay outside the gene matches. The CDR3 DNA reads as TGCGCCAGCAGCTTAGAAGCCGGGACAGGGCCTTTCGAGCAGTACTTC. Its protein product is CASSLEAGTGPFEQYF.